The following is a T cell receptor (beta chain) sequence with its context. This specimen belongs to a study of blood T cell repertoires in COVID-19. Background on the study: Samples of COVID-19 (acute and convalescent) were obtained from the United States, Italy and Spain. The analysed material was cDNA or gDNA that came from T cells, B-cell-depleted T cells, or PBMCs.

Trimming pared 5 bases from V and 7 bases from J, leaving 6 bases between. From germline, CDR1 is LGHDT and CDR2 YNNKEL (reference sequence). The CDR3 runs 11 residues. In the authors' methods: Quantification of nucleated cells was approximated via reference gene primer amplification. Assay used: immunoSEQ multiplex PCR; TCRdb lists only in-frame clones, some missing. V and J calls and clone size are those listed in that table; D and trimming were worked out from the DNA. The table shows roughly 250,000 clones, with about 83% occurring only once. Exposed enrollees had met someone with a PCR-confirmed or clinician-diagnosed COVID-19 case at some point within the 2 weeks before study entry.

This chain uses TRBV3-1 (or the pseudogene TRBV3-2) with TRBJ1-3; D unclear. The sequence derives from a woman in her forties who had been exposed to COVID-19. The specimen sequenced was PBMCs or T cells enriched from blood (not recorded which). The CDR3 DNA is TGTGCCAGCAGCTCTTTGAACACCATATATTTT. It translates to CASSSLNTIYF.